The 26 T cell receptor beta chains below come from one sample, sequenced in a study of T cell responses to AZD1222 COVID-19 vaccine. TCRdb keeps only in-frame clones here, not all; method: immunoSEQ multiplex PCR. The sample gives about 130,000 clones, just over 85% of which show up once; around 20% is in the top ten. Source: peripheral blood, taken on day 0 of MenACWY control vaccination. These receptors were collected from an adult in good health.

J is TRBJ2-3 and V is TRBV19, with 10 positions matching TRBD1. The CDR3 extends over 15 amino acids. The J segment lost 2 bases and the V segment lost 5 bases, leaving 4 bases of the junction unmatched. Germline assignment: CDR1 LNHDA and CDR2 SQIVND (reference sequence). CDR3: CASSLGQGLTDTQYF. CDR3 nucleotide sequence: TGTGCCAGTAGTCTGGGACAGGGGCTCACAGATACGCAGTATTTT.

The gene calls are TRBV20-1 and TRBJ2-7; D ambiguous. The germline gives CDR1 DFQATT, CDR2 SNEGSKA (reference sequence). The CDR3 consists of 9 residues. The V end lost 4 bases, the J end lost 6 bases, and 4 bases lay between the germline ends. This CDR3 reads CSATGEQYF. The CDR3 DNA follows: TGCAGTGCTACAGGCGAGCAGTACTTC.

V is TRBV30 and J is TRBJ1-1; D remains ambiguous. CDR1 is GTSNPN and CDR2 is SVGIG in the germline V gene (reference sequence). The CDR3 spans 13 residues. The germline V and J ends were trimmed by 0 bases and 1 base, with 6 bases remaining between them. The CDR3 DNA is TGTGCCTGGAGTGTACCAGGGAACACTGAAGCTTTCTTT. Residues: CAWSVPGNTEAFF.

This rearrangement joins TRBV18 to TRBJ2-2; 7 bases match TRBD2. This CDR3 spans 15 amino acids. Germline CDR1 is KGHSH and CDR2 is LQKENI. Trimming removed 3 bases from V and 7 bases from J; junction bases left unmatched: 8. The CDR3 spells CASSPTLAVNGELFF. As DNA, the CDR3 is TGTGCCAGCTCACCGACCCTAGCGGTGAACGGGGAGCTGTTTTTT.

This chain joins TRBV7-9 and TRBJ2-1; TRBD1 aligns across 11 bases. V was clipped by 1 base and J by 4 bases; unmatched bases: 3. Germline CDR1 reads SEHNR; CDR2 reads FQNEAQ (reference sequence). This CDR3 has 16 amino acids. The CDR3 region is CASSLGGTGGYNEQFF. CDR3 sequence (DNA): TGTGCCAGCAGCTTAGGAGGGACAGGGGGGTACAATGAGCAGTTCTTC.

V is TRBV5-1 and J is TRBJ1-1, with TRBD1 matching over 8 bases. Germline V CDR1 and CDR2: SGHRS, YFSETQ. V gave up 4 bases and J gave up 4 bases; unmatched junction bases: 6. The CDR3 runs 14 residues. The CDR3 sequence: CASSPDRASTEAFF. The DNA of the CDR3 is TGCGCCAGCAGCCCGGACAGGGCGTCCACTGAAGCTTTCTTT.

This chain connects TRBV6-5 to TRBJ1-3, with 9 bases identical to TRBD1. The V segment lost 0 bases and the J segment 4 bases; nucleotides outside the gene matches: 4. Germline V CDR1 and CDR2: MNHEY, SVGAGI. CDR3 size: 16 residues. The CDR3 DNA reads as TGTGCCAGCAGTTACTCGAACAGGGGGCGAGGAAACACCATATATTTT. Protein sequence: CASSYSNRGRGNTIYF.

This chain connects TRBV2 to TRBJ2-7, with TRBD1 matching over 7 bases. The trim removed 4 bases at V and 6 bases at J, leaving 3 bases unmatched. This CDR3 has 12 amino acids. CDR1 SNHLY and CDR2 FYNNEI come from the germline V gene. The CDR3 nucleotides read TGTGCCAGCAGTGCCCAGGGGGTCGAGCAGTACTTC. As protein: CASSAQGVEQYF.

The genes are TRBV7-3 and TRBJ2-1; TRBD2 aligns across 10 bases. The CDR3 sequence is 15 residues long. Germline V gives CDR1 SGHTA, CDR2 FQGTGA. J was trimmed by 1 base and V by 5 bases; bases with no gene match: 2. The CDR3 coding sequence is TGTGCCAGCAGCGTTAGCGGGGGGTCCTACAATGAGCAGTTCTTC. Protein: CASSVSGGSYNEQFF.

V and J are TRBV19 and TRBJ1-1; TRBD1 matches at 9 bases. Germline values: CDR1 LNHDA, CDR2 SQIVND (reference sequence). J lost 7 bases, V lost 8 bases, and 14 bases had no gene match. The CDR3 runs 15 residues. This CDR3 reads CASLNRDRENSEAFF. The CDR3 DNA follows: TGTGCCAGTTTAAATAGGGACAGGGAGAATAGTGAAGCTTTCTTT.

The rearrangement uses TRBV29-1 and TRBJ2-7, with D perhaps TRBD2 (5 bases). The ends were cut back, 5 bases at V and 2 bases at J, with 13 bases in the middle. CDR3 size: 13 residues. Germline CDR1 is SQVTM and CDR2 is ANQGSEA. The CDR3 DNA follows: TGCAGCGTTCGGAACAGAGGGACCTACGAGCAGTACTTC. Protein sequence: CSVRNRGTYEQYF.

The V and J genes are TRBV3-1 (or the pseudogene TRBV3-2) and TRBJ2-3; D remains unclear. The germline gives CDR1 LGHDT, CDR2 YNNKEL (reference sequence). The V gene lost 4 bases and the J gene lost 0 bases, with 11 bases spanning the gap. The CDR3 is 15 residues long. In DNA form, the CDR3 reads TGTGCCAGCAGCCTTCCGGCTGGAAGCACAGATACGCAGTATTTT. Protein product: CASSLPAGSTDTQYF.

This clone was seen once. CDR3 sequence (DNA): TGTGCCTGGAGTAAAAGGTGGGACACTGAAGCTTTCTTT. Translation: CAWSKRWDTEAFF. V is TRBV30 and J is TRBJ1-1; no definite D call. Germline V gene lookup returns CDR1 GTSNPN and CDR2 SVGIG (reference sequence). This CDR3 region has 13 residues. V was shortened by 2 bases and J by 3 bases, with 10 bases between the two germline ends. The complete variable domain, with remaining parts taken from reference TRBV30 and TRBJ1-1, reads SQTIHQWPATLVQPVGSPLSLECTVEGTSNPNLYWYRQAAGRGLQLLFYSVGIGQISSEVPQNLSASRPQDRQFILSSKKLLLSDSGFYLCAWSKRWDTEAFFGQGTRLTVV.

This sequence joins TRBV12-3 or TRBV12-4 and TRBJ1-1; D is undetermined. The CDR3 is 13 amino acids. Trimming left V 5 bases short and J 1 base short, with 8 bases between. The CDR3 DNA sequence: TGTGCCAGCAGTCCTATCACGAACACTGAAGCTTTCTTT. This encodes CASSPITNTEAFF.

This sequence joins TRBV19 and TRBJ2-7, with 8 bases fitting TRBD2. CDR1 and CDR2 from the germline V gene are LNHDA and SQIVND (reference sequence). CDR3 size: 16 residues. Germline trimming cut 5 bases from V and 0 bases from J; bases unmatched to any gene: 9. CDR3 in amino acids: CASSRASGPSSYEQYF. The CDR3 nucleotides read TGTGCCAGTAGTCGAGCTAGCGGGCCAAGCTCCTACGAGCAGTACTTC.

The V call is TRBV24-1, the J call TRBJ1-2, with 7 bases identical to TRBD1. Germline CDR1 reads KGHDR; CDR2 reads SFDVKD. This CDR3 contains 14 residues. The ends lost 3 bases at V and 6 bases at J; junction bases unmatched: 6. The CDR3, as DNA: TGTGCCACCAGTGATGCACAGGGGAGGCATGGCTACACCTTC. It specifies CATSDAQGRHGYTF.

The CDR3 sequence is CASSLDAARPYEQYF. In nucleotides, the CDR3 is TGTGCCAGCAGCTTAGACGCAGCCCGGCCCTACGAGCAGTACTTC. This chain joins TRBV7-9 and TRBJ2-7; unclear D gene. V lost 1 base and J lost 2, with 12 bases in between. Looked up from germline, CDR1 is SEHNR and CDR2 is FQNEAQ (reference sequence). The CDR3 spans 15 residues.

V gene TRBV9 combines with J gene TRBJ1-1; tentatively, D is TRBD1 (5 bases). Trimming stripped 0 bases from V and 5 bases from J, with 14 bases between. The V gene's germline CDR1 is SGDLS and CDR2 YYNGEE. The CDR3 extends over 15 amino acids. The CDR3 DNA follows: TGTGCCAGCAGCGTAGGTCCCTCGGGGGTTACTGAAGCTTTCTTT. Amino acids: CASSVGPSGVTEAFF.

This chain joins TRBV9 and TRBJ1-2; D not certain. The CDR3 spans 14 residues. Germline V lookup: CDR1 SGDLS, CDR2 YYNGEE. Between the trimmed V and J ends, which lost 1 base and 8 bases, there was a span of 15 bases. DNA of the CDR3: TGTGCCAGCAGCGTACATTCCGGCACGGGGGGCTACACCTTC. Translated: CASSVHSGTGGYTF.

The chain has TRBV2 and TRBJ2-1, with D unclear. The CDR3 is 12 residues long. Germline V lookup: CDR1 SNHLY, CDR2 FYNNEI. The V and J ends lost 8 bases and 7 bases respectively, with 12 bases between them. CDR3 in DNA: TGTGCCAGCGGCGAGACCCGAAATGAGCAGTTCTTC. Protein: CASGETRNEQFF.

The V gene is TRBV28, the J gene TRBJ2-7; TRBD2 aligns across 9 bases. Germline-derived CDR1 and CDR2 are MDHEN and SYDVKM. V trimming: 6 bases; J trimming: 4 bases; junction bases outside the gene matches: 7. The CDR3 has 14 amino acids. CDR3 loop: CASRGTSWRYEQYF. In DNA, the CDR3 is TGTGCCAGCAGAGGGACTAGCTGGCGGTACGAGCAGTACTTC. The full variable domain, with the rest looked up from reference TRBV28 and TRBJ2-7, is DVKVTQSSRYLVKRTGEKVFLECVQDMDHENMFWYRQDPGLGLRLIYFSYDVKMKEKGDIPEGYSVSREKKERFSLILESASTNQTSMYLCASRGTSWRYEQYFGPGTRLTVT.

This rearrangement joins TRBV5-5 to TRBJ2-1; 8 bases fit TRBD1. The CDR3 contains 15 residues. V lost 3 bases to trimming and J lost 2 bases; unmatched junction nucleotides: 4. Germline assignment: CDR1 SGHKS and CDR2 YYEKEE (reference sequence). CDR3 nucleotides: TGTGCCAGCAGCTGGGACAGGTCGACCTACAATGAGCAGTTCTTC. It codes for CASSWDRSTYNEQFF.

The chain links TRBV12-3 or TRBV12-4 to TRBJ2-7, with D possibly TRBD1 on 5 matching bases. The CDR3 is 13 amino acids. Deletions cut 6 bases from V and 4 bases from J, with 13 bases between. The CDR3 DNA follows: TGTGCCAGCAGCCTATCGACAGTATACGAGCAGTACTTC. The encoded protein is CASSLSTVYEQYF.

The chain links TRBV15 to TRBJ1-1, with D unresolved. There are 16 residues in the CDR3. The germline V and J ends were trimmed by 0 bases and 4 bases, with 15 bases remaining between them. CDR1 and CDR2 from the germline V gene are LNHNV and YYDKDF (reference sequence). The CDR3 spells CATSRDGRARVTEAFF. The CDR3 DNA sequence: TGTGCCACCAGCAGAGATGGTCGGGCAAGGGTCACTGAAGCTTTCTTT.

V is TRBV5-4 and J is TRBJ2-5; no firm D call. The V gene's germline CDR1 is SGHNT and CDR2 YYREEE (reference sequence). This CDR3 is 15 amino acids long. V was trimmed by 3 bases and J by 0 bases, leaving 12 bases between them. As DNA, the CDR3 is TGTGCCAGCAGCTCGATGACCGCGTACCAAGAGACCCAGTACTTC. It yields the protein CASSSMTAYQETQYF.

The chain has TRBV7-6 and TRBJ2-7, with TRBD1 matching over 10 bases. Germline V gives CDR1 SGHVS, CDR2 FNYEAQ. CDR3 length: 14 amino acids. V was clipped by 6 bases and J by 7 bases; unmatched bases: 9. CDR3 sequence: CASRAPGQGHEQYF. CDR3 sequence (DNA): TGTGCCAGCAGGGCTCCGGGACAGGGGCATGAGCAGTACTTC.